This TCR beta chain was recorded in a study of blood T cell repertoires in COVID-19. Study as a whole: Nucleic acid was either cDNA or gDNA, and it came from T cells, B-cell-depleted T cells, or PBMCs.

Adults between roughly 18 and 90 years of age took part from 20 to 25 US areas. Grouping used clinical history reported by participants in a survey and questionnaire. In the original workflow: Amplifying reference gene primers gave estimates of nucleated cell counts. The protocol was immunoSEQ multiplex PCR, while the TCRdb copy is restricted to in-frame clones and leaves out a portion. That table is the source of V, J and clone size, and D and trimming were worked out from the DNA. The sample holds about 280,000 clones, about 90% seen once. CDR1 and CDR2 from the germline V gene are LNHDA and SQIVND (reference sequence). V lost 3 bases, J lost 7 bases, and 4 bases stayed unmatched. CDR3 length equals 15 residues. About this clone itself: Other DNA sequences from this sample encode an identical CDR3 as well.

The sequence was collected from a woman in her thirties with acute COVID-19. The specimen sequenced was PBMCs or T cells enriched from blood (not recorded which). The V and J genes are TRBV19 and TRBJ2-2; 11 bases align to TRBD1. For the CDR3, the DNA is TGTGCCAGTAGTATCGGACAGGGGGCGGACGGGGAGCTGTTTTTT. This encodes CASSIGQGADGELFF. Together with reference TRBV19 and TRBJ2-2, the CDR3 gives the full variable domain: DGGITQSPKYLFRKEGQNVTLSCEQNLNHDAMYWYRQDPGQGLRLIYYSQIVNDFQKGDIAEGYSVSREKKESFPLTVTSAQKNPTAFYLCASSIGQGADGELFFGEGSRLTVL.